These T cell receptor beta chains were read from a single sample in a study of beta chain features in type 1 diabetes. TCRdb's copy holds only in-frame clones and misses some; the assay was immunoSEQ multiplex PCR. The table includes about 660,000 clones, over 12% detected once. The material sequenced was naive CD4+ T cells from blood. All receptors derive from a man aged 18 to 35 with type 1 diabetes. The CDR3 runs from the conserved cysteine through the conserved F or W. Fields, in order: clone size, D gene, V gene, J gene, CDR3 DNA, CDR3 protein. D genes are given only for firm matches. Clone size appears in some rows only: once, few, many, or a class for an expanded clone.

clone_size: -
d_call: -
v_call: TRBV30
j_call: TRBJ1-2
cdr3_nt: TGTGCCTGGAACCACCTCACTGGGGGGACCTTC
cdr3_aa: CAWNHLTGGTF

clone_size: -
d_call: -
v_call: TRBV7-2
j_call: TRBJ2-1
cdr3_nt: TGTGCCAGCAGCTTAGCGGAAGGTGAGCAGTTCTTC
cdr3_aa: CASSLAEGEQFF

clone_size: -
d_call: -
v_call: TRBV29-1
j_call: TRBJ2-5
cdr3_nt: TGCAGCGTTGCACGGCCCCAAGAGACCCAGTACTTC
cdr3_aa: CSVARPQETQYF

clone_size: -
d_call: -
v_call: TRBV6-5
j_call: TRBJ2-7
cdr3_nt: TGTGCCAGCAGTTATAAGGTTTCCTACGAGCAGTACTTC
cdr3_aa: CASSYKVSYEQYF

clone_size: few
d_call: -
v_call: TRBV7-2
j_call: TRBJ2-3
cdr3_nt: TGTGCCAGCAGCTTAGGGGAGGGCACAGATACGCAGTATTTT
cdr3_aa: CASSLGEGTDTQYF

clone_size: few
d_call: -
v_call: TRBV7-6
j_call: TRBJ2-2
cdr3_nt: TGTGCCAGCAGCATCAGAAATAGGGGGAACACCGGGGAGCTGTTTTTT
cdr3_aa: CASSIRNRGNTGELFF

clone_size: -
d_call: -
v_call: TRBV14
j_call: TRBJ2-1
cdr3_nt: TGTGCCAGCAGCCCGCCGTCTTACTATGAATACAATGAGCAGTTCTTC
cdr3_aa: CASSPPSYYEYNEQFF

clone_size: few
d_call: -
v_call: TRBV19
j_call: TRBJ2-1
cdr3_nt: TGTGCCAGTAGTGTTCCGGGACAAGGGTACAATGAGCAGTTCTTC
cdr3_aa: CASSVPGQGYNEQFF

clone_size: -
d_call: -
v_call: TRBV7-2
j_call: TRBJ1-5
cdr3_nt: TGTGCCAGCAGCTTGAGCAATCAGCCCCAGCATTTT
cdr3_aa: CASSLSNQPQHF

clone_size: few
d_call: -
v_call: TRBV29-1
j_call: TRBJ2-7
cdr3_nt: TGCAGCGCTTCGGGCAGGGGCGCTAGGTACGAGCAGTACTTC
cdr3_aa: CSASGRGARYEQYF

clone_size: -
d_call: -
v_call: TRBV20-1
j_call: TRBJ2-3
cdr3_nt: TGCAGTGCTAGGGACCAAACGCAGTATTTT
cdr3_aa: CSARDQTQYF

clone_size: -
d_call: TRBD1
v_call: TRBV28
j_call: TRBJ2-7
cdr3_nt: TGTGCCACCTTACCGGGACAGGGCTCCTACGAGCAGTACTTC
cdr3_aa: CATLPGQGSYEQYF

clone_size: -
d_call: -
v_call: TRBV5-4
j_call: TRBJ2-3
cdr3_nt: TGTGCCAGCAGCGGCGGGACAGCGGGTCCCCTGGCAGATACGCAGTATTTT
cdr3_aa: CASSGGTAGPLADTQYF

clone_size: once
d_call: -
v_call: TRBV11-2
j_call: TRBJ2-1
cdr3_nt: TGTGCCAGCAGCCCGTCATACTTGGATGAGCAGTTCTTC
cdr3_aa: CASSPSYLDEQFF

clone_size: few
d_call: TRBD1
v_call: TRBV23-1
j_call: TRBJ2-3
cdr3_nt: TGCGCCAGCAGTCAAGACAGGGGGTCCCGCACAGATACGCAGTATTTT
cdr3_aa: CASSQDRGSRTDTQYF

clone_size: few
d_call: -
v_call: TRBV6-5
j_call: TRBJ1-1
cdr3_nt: TGTGCCAGCAGGGAGGTTAGGGTTGTCGACACTGAAGCTTTCTTT
cdr3_aa: CASREVRVVDTEAFF

clone_size: few
d_call: -
v_call: TRBV4-3
j_call: TRBJ2-5
cdr3_nt: TGCGCCAGCAGCCAAGAAGGGGGACGGGGTCAAGAGACCCAGTACTTC
cdr3_aa: CASSQEGGRGQETQYF

clone_size: few
d_call: TRBD2
v_call: TRBV6-6
j_call: TRBJ2-7
cdr3_nt: TGTGCCAGCTTTCTAGCGGGAGGGCCGCTCGGCTACGAGCAGTACTTC
cdr3_aa: CASFLAGGPLGYEQYF

clone_size: -
d_call: -
v_call: TRBV5-4
j_call: TRBJ2-7
cdr3_nt: TGTGCCAGCAGCTTCCAGGGCTACGAGCAGTACTTC
cdr3_aa: CASSFQGYEQYF

clone_size: few
d_call: TRBD1
v_call: TRBV10-3
j_call: TRBJ1-2
cdr3_nt: TGTGCCATCGGCGGGACAGGGATTCGCTATGGCTACACCTTC
cdr3_aa: CAIGGTGIRYGYTF

clone_size: -
d_call: -
v_call: TRBV30
j_call: TRBJ1-2
cdr3_nt: TGTGCCTGGGGGCCCCCTTCGACAGGCGGATATGGCTGCACCTTC
cdr3_aa: CAWGPPSTGGYGCTF

clone_size: -
d_call: -
v_call: TRBV20-1
j_call: TRBJ2-3
cdr3_nt: TGCAGTGGTTCGAGTACAGATACGCAGTATTTT
cdr3_aa: CSGSSTDTQYF

clone_size: few
d_call: -
v_call: TRBV5-8
j_call: TRBJ1-5
cdr3_nt: TGTGCCAGCAGCTTGGTTGCGGACAGTGAGGGCAATCAGCCCCAGCATTTT
cdr3_aa: CASSLVADSEGNQPQHF

clone_size: -
d_call: -
v_call: TRBV30
j_call: TRBJ1-2
cdr3_nt: TGTGCCTGGAATGATGGTCCAATCAACTATGGCTACACCTTC
cdr3_aa: CAWNDGPINYGYTF

clone_size: -
d_call: -
v_call: TRBV7-9
j_call: TRBJ2-5
cdr3_nt: TGTGCCAGCAGCTTGATCCTGGCCTCCAAAGAGACCCAGTACTTC
cdr3_aa: CASSLILASKETQYF

clone_size: few
d_call: TRBD2
v_call: TRBV6-5
j_call: TRBJ2-1
cdr3_nt: TGTGCCAGCAGTCGCACTAGCGGGAGTTATGAGCAGTTCTTC
cdr3_aa: CASSRTSGSYEQFF

clone_size: -
d_call: -
v_call: TRBV5-4
j_call: TRBJ2-3
cdr3_nt: TGTGCCAGCAGCTCCCTGGCCGGGAGCACAGATACGCAGTATTTT
cdr3_aa: CASSSLAGSTDTQYF

clone_size: once
d_call: TRBD1
v_call: TRBV6-5
j_call: TRBJ1-1
cdr3_nt: TGTGCCAGCAGTCTAGACAGGGGCACTGAAGCTTTCTTT
cdr3_aa: CASSLDRGTEAFF

clone_size: few
d_call: TRBD1
v_call: TRBV29-1
j_call: TRBJ1-3
cdr3_nt: TGCAGCGCGACAGGGAGCTCTGGAAACACCATATATTTT
cdr3_aa: CSATGSSGNTIYF

clone_size: -
d_call: -
v_call: TRBV5-8
j_call: TRBJ1-2
cdr3_nt: TGTGCCAGCAGCCGTCCAGAGGACTATGGCTACACCTTC
cdr3_aa: CASSRPEDYGYTF

clone_size: -
d_call: -
v_call: TRBV29-1
j_call: TRBJ1-1
cdr3_nt: TGCAGCGTTCTCGGACAGATGAACACTGAAGCTTTCTTT
cdr3_aa: CSVLGQMNTEAFF

clone_size: -
d_call: -
v_call: TRBV30
j_call: TRBJ2-2
cdr3_nt: TGTGCCTGGAGTGTAGATGCGGGGACCGGGGAGCTGTTTTTT
cdr3_aa: CAWSVDAGTGELFF

clone_size: few
d_call: TRBD2
v_call: TRBV30
j_call: TRBJ2-1
cdr3_nt: TGTGCCTGGAGTGTGTTAGCGGGGGACAATGAGCAGTTCTTC
cdr3_aa: CAWSVLAGDNEQFF

clone_size: -
d_call: -
v_call: TRBV30
j_call: TRBJ2-2
cdr3_nt: TGTGCCTGGAGTCCCCCGCCCGGGGAGCTGTTTTTT
cdr3_aa: CAWSPPPGELFF

clone_size: few
d_call: TRBD1
v_call: TRBV7-9
j_call: TRBJ2-1
cdr3_nt: TGTGCCAGCAGACACCCGGACAGGGTGGATGAGCAGTTCTTC
cdr3_aa: CASRHPDRVDEQFF

clone_size: few
d_call: -
v_call: TRBV14
j_call: TRBJ2-1
cdr3_nt: TGTGCCAGCAGCCAAGATTCAAGGACTAAACACAATGAGCAGTTCTTC
cdr3_aa: CASSQDSRTKHNEQFF

clone_size: few
d_call: -
v_call: TRBV6-1
j_call: TRBJ2-6
cdr3_nt: TGTGCCAGCAGGATCAACGTCCTGACTTTC
cdr3_aa: CASRINVLTF